This T cell receptor (beta chain) was found in a study of T cell repertoires and HLA-DP antigens. The wider study: Average DNA input: approximately 240 ng for CD137+CD4+ sorts, roughly 1.2 ug pre-culture.

Using immunoSEQ multiplex PCR, the repertoire was profiled, and TCRdb retains in-frame clones only, with some absent. The repertoire consists of about 73,000 clones, with around 80% occurring once and the leading ten covering about 1.6%. In the case of this clone: The target antigen is unknown.

There are 16 residues in the CDR3. Germline loops: CDR1 WNHNN, CDR2 SYGVQD (reference sequence). V shed 0 bases and J shed 4 bases, with 13 bases lying between them. V usage is TRBV10-1 and J usage is TRBJ1-3; D is unclear. The clonotype was recovered from a man aged 60-69 years in good health and CMV-seronegative. Material: CD4+ T cells from PBMCs. CDR3 in amino acids: CASSESEELVGNTIYF. Written as DNA, the CDR3 is TGCGCCAGCAGTGAGTCGGAGGAGCTCGTGGGAAACACCATATATTTT.